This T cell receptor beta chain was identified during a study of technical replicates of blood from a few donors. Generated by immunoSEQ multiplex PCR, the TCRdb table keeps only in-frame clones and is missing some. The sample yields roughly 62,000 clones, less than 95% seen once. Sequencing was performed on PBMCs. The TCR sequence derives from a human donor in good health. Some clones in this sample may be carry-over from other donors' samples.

The CDR3 region is CATLKGDFYEQYF. CDR3 in DNA: TGTGCCACCCTAAAGGGGGATTTTTACGAGCAGTACTTC. The gene calls are TRBV2 and TRBJ2-7, with D possibly TRBD1 on 6 matching bases. From germline, CDR1 is SNHLY and CDR2 FYNNEI. The CDR3 is made up of 13 amino acids. V was trimmed by 10 bases and J by 4 bases, leaving 17 bases between them.